This T cell receptor beta chain was identified in a study of blood T cells in healthy people across ages. Study conclusions and caveats: The CMV status of each donor remained undetermined, and this could have confounded shifts in expanded clonotypes. Older age went with lower TCR beta diversity per million T cells, in a roughly linear way.

A sample-barcoded 5' primer and a J-beta primer mix were used in a second PCR of roughly 7 to 12 cycles. TCRdb fed the 5' RACE reads into MiXCR, producing one record per CDR3 protein. The data show over 1,500,000 distinct CDR3 sequences, around 48% seen once. This CDR3 is 15 amino acids long. V shed 1 base and J 5 bases; nucleotides not matched to a gene: 5. Germline CDR1 and CDR2: SGHTA and FQGNSA. Comments on this clonotype: Its cognate antigen is unknown. This may be a read error, as it is one base from a much larger clone.

Sequencing was performed on blood. This receptor was taken from a woman aged 40 to 55 in good health. The V gene is TRBV7-2, the J gene TRBJ2-1, with 7 nucleotides matching TRBD1. The chain's CDR3 is CASSLVGGFNNEQFF. The CDR3 nucleotides read TGTGCCAGCAGCTTAGTAGGGGGCTTTAACAATGAGCAGTTCTTC.